This passage covers 5 T cell receptor beta chains from one sample sequenced in a study of blood T cell repertoires in COVID-19. TCRdb's copy holds only in-frame clones and misses some; the assay was immunoSEQ multiplex PCR. The repertoire holds some 240,000 clones, with around 91% as singletons. Sequenced input: peripheral blood. The receptors derive from a woman aged 55-69 years with COVID-19, enrolled during active disease.

This chain connects TRBV5-4 to TRBJ1-4, with D uncertain. The CDR3 extends over 13 amino acids. Germline V gene data show CDR1 as SGHNT and CDR2 as YYREEE (reference sequence). The ends were cut back, 3 bases at V and 8 bases at J, with 11 bases in the middle. CDR3 in amino acids: CASSSRDREKLFF. As DNA, the CDR3 is TGTGCCAGCAGCTCCCGGGATAGGGAAAAACTGTTTTTT.

This clone was recorded a few times. The chain joins TRBV7-2 to TRBJ2-7; 8 bases agree with TRBD1. Losses at the gene ends were 4 bases for V and 3 bases for J; bases not matched to a gene: 5. The CDR3 is made up of 14 amino acids. Germline CDR1 SGHTA, CDR2 FQGNSA. CDR3 DNA: TGTGCCAGCAGCTCGGCAGGGGGCGGCTACGAGCAGTACTTC. It translates to CASSSAGGGYEQYF.

The V gene is TRBV2, the J gene TRBJ2-1, with 7 bases lining up with TRBD1. The V gene's germline CDR1 is SNHLY and CDR2 FYNNEI. The junction had 9 bases not matched to a gene; V was cut back by 6 bases and J by 7 bases. There are 14 residues in the CDR3. The CDR3: CASRKLTGENEQFF. In DNA, the CDR3 is TGTGCCAGCAGGAAACTCACAGGGGAGAATGAGCAGTTCTTC.

This rearrangement joins TRBV3-1 (or the pseudogene TRBV3-2) to TRBJ2-1, with 7 bases matching TRBD1. This CDR3 has 16 residues. The V gene's germline CDR1 is LGHDT and CDR2 YNNKEL (reference sequence). V lost 3 bases and J lost 1; bases outside the gene matches: 6. CDR3 DNA: TGTGCCAGCAGCCAGACAGGGCGAGTGTCCTACAATGAGCAGTTCTTC. This encodes CASSQTGRVSYNEQFF.

The chain is built from TRBV19 and TRBJ1-1; D not resolved. This CDR3 comprises 13 residues. V was cut by 4 bases and J by 6 bases, with 12 bases left in between. Germline lookup yields CDR1 LNHDA and CDR2 SQIVND (reference sequence). CDR3 protein: CASSSLSGAEAFF. The CDR3 DNA is TGTGCCAGTAGTAGTCTTAGCGGCGCTGAAGCTTTCTTT.